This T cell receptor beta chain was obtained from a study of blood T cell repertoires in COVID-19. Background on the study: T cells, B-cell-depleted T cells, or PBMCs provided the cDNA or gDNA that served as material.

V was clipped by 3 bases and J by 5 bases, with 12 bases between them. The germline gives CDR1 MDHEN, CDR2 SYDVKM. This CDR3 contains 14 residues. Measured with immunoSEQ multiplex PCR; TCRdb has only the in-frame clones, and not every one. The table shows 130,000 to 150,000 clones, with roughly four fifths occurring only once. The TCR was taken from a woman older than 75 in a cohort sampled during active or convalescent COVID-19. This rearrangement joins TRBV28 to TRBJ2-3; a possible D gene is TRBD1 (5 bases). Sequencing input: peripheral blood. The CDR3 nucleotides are TGTGCCAGCAGTTTGGTGGGGCGGATAGATACGCAGTATTTT. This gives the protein CASSLVGRIDTQYF. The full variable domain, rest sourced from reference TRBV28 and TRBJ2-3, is DVKVTQSSRYLVKRTGEKVFLECVQDMDHENMFWYRQDPGLGLRLIYFSYDVKMKEKGDIPEGYSVSREKKERFSLILESASTNQTSMYLCASSLVGRIDTQYFGPGTRLTVL.